Below are 32 T cell receptor beta chains sequenced from a single sample in a study of blood T cell repertoires in COVID-19. Sequenced by immunoSEQ multiplex PCR; TCRdb stores in-frame clones only, minus some. The data hold around 180,000 clones, with more than 80% observed a single time. The sequenced sample consisted of peripheral blood. The receptors derive from a woman older than 75 with COVID-19, enrolled during active disease.

The V gene is TRBV6-2 or TRBV6-3, the J gene TRBJ2-5; no reliable D call. V was shortened by 0 bases and J by 5 bases, with 10 bases between the two germline ends. Germline CDR1 MNHEY, CDR2 SVGEGT. This CDR3 region has 14 residues. The CDR3 here is CASSYSSVLETQYF. CDR3 in DNA: TGTGCCAGCAGTTACTCGAGTGTCTTGGAGACCCAGTACTTC.

This sequence joins TRBV27 and TRBJ2-1; TRBD2 might be the D (6 bases). CDR3 length: 16 amino acids. The V gene lost 3 bases and the J gene lost 3 bases, with 15 bases spanning the gap. Germline V CDR1 and CDR2: MNHEY, SMNVEV (reference sequence). The CDR3 nucleotides are TGTGCCAGCAGTTTTTCTATCCGGGACTTCTACAATGAGCAGTTCTTC. Translation gives CASSFSIRDFYNEQFF.

The V call is TRBV7-8, the J call TRBJ2-5; no firm D call. Trimming stripped 5 bases from V and 5 bases from J, with 9 bases between. Germline V lookup: CDR1 SGHVS, CDR2 FQNEAQ. This CDR3 is 12 amino acids long. CDR3 residues: CASSPDRETQYF. As DNA, the CDR3 is TGTGCCAGCAGCCCCGATCGGGAGACCCAGTACTTC.

V and J are TRBV6-6 and TRBJ2-1; D not resolved. This CDR3 comprises 12 residues. The V end was cut by 2 bases, the J end by 5 bases, with 4 bases between. From germline, CDR1 is MNHNY and CDR2 SVGAGI (reference sequence). The CDR3, as DNA: TGTGCCAGCAGTTACGCAGACAATGAGCAGTTCTTC. The encoded protein is CASSYADNEQFF.

V usage is TRBV6-1 and J usage is TRBJ2-5; D ambiguous. Germline V gives CDR1 MNHNS, CDR2 SASEGT. The length of the CDR3 is 13 residues. V lost 2 bases and J lost 0, with 4 bases in between. In nucleotides, the CDR3 is TGTGCCAGCAGTGAACCCTACCAAGAGACCCAGTACTTC. This sequence encodes CASSEPYQETQYF.

The chain has TRBV6-4 and TRBJ1-2; 8 nucleotides line up with TRBD1. Germline CDR1 reads MRHNA; CDR2 reads SNTAGT. The CDR3 has 13 amino acids. V lost 6 bases to trimming and J lost 8 bases; unmatched junction nucleotides: 8. The CDR3 reads CASRNGQGEGYTF. The CDR3 DNA follows: TGTGCCAGCAGGAACGGACAGGGTGAGGGCTACACCTTC.

The chain recombines TRBV7-9 with TRBJ1-4; 7 bases align to TRBD1. The CDR3 is 15 residues long. V was clipped by 5 bases and J by 7 bases; unmatched bases: 10. CDR1 and CDR2 from the germline V gene are SEHNR and FQNEAQ (reference sequence). The CDR3 region has the DNA TGTGCCAGCAGCCAGACGGCAGGGGGTGGTGAAAAACTGTTTTTT. Translating it yields CASSQTAGGGEKLFF. The entire variable domain, with the rest obtained from reference TRBV7-9 and TRBJ1-4, is as follows: DTGVSQNPRHKITKRGQNVTFRCDPISEHNRLYWYRQTLGQGPEFLTYFQNEAQLEKSRLLSDRFSAERPKGSFSTLEIQRTEQGDSAMYLCASSQTAGGGEKLFFGSGTQLSVL.

The chain carries TRBV4-1 and TRBJ1-2; 10 bases agree with TRBD1. Germline assignment: CDR1 MGHRA and CDR2 YSYEKL. The trim removed 4 bases at V and 2 bases at J, leaving 1 base unmatched. This CDR3 is built from 14 residues. CDR3 in DNA: TGCGCCAGCAGCCCGGGACAGGGGAACTATGGCTACACCTTC. Translation gives CASSPGQGNYGYTF.

The chain carries TRBV5-6 and TRBJ1-3; D is unclear. V lost 2 bases and J lost 0, with 9 bases in between. This CDR3 has 15 residues. Germline V gene sequence: CDR1 SGHDT, CDR2 YYEEEE. CDR3 in amino acids: CASSFGLISGNTIYF. For the CDR3, the DNA is TGTGCCAGCAGCTTTGGGCTGATCTCTGGAAACACCATATATTTT.

This clone has at least ten counts. The genes are TRBV28 and TRBJ2-7; TRBD2 is a possible D gene (7 bases). The CDR3 runs 15 residues. The V gene lost 5 bases and the J gene lost 2 bases, with 16 bases spanning the gap. Germline V lookup: CDR1 MDHEN, CDR2 SYDVKM. This CDR3 reads CASSPGGGGTYEQYF. Written as DNA, the CDR3 is TGTGCCAGCAGTCCGGGGGGCGGCGGAACCTACGAGCAGTACTTC.

This chain uses TRBV14 with TRBJ2-1; TRBD2 is a possible D gene (6 bases). Per germline, CDR1 SGHDN and CDR2 FVKESK. The V end lost 1 base, the J end lost 2 bases, and 12 bases lay between the germline ends. The CDR3 covers 16 residues. The CDR3 DNA sequence: TGTGCCAGCAGCCAAGGGGTCGGGGAGGCCTACAATGAGCAGTTCTTC. It yields the protein CASSQGVGEAYNEQFF.

This clone was seen only once. The rearrangement links TRBV4-2 to TRBJ1-5; D may be TRBD1 (6 bases). Germline V gene data show CDR1 as LGHNA and CDR2 as YNFKEQ. V was shortened by 0 bases and J by 4 bases, with 13 bases between the two germline ends. The CDR3 runs to 16 residues. In DNA, the CDR3 is TGTGCCAGCAGCCAAGATGTTGGGCAGGGGAATCAGCCCCAGCATTTT. Amino acids: CASSQDVGQGNQPQHF.

This chain uses TRBV27 with TRBJ2-5; 8 nucleotides agree with TRBD2. The CDR3 consists of 13 residues. Trimming at V came to 3 bases and at J to 7 bases, leaving 4 bases not matched to a gene. Per germline, CDR1 MNHEY and CDR2 SMNVEV (reference sequence). CDR3 sequence reads: CASSLSGSRTQYF. DNA for the CDR3: TGTGCCAGCAGTTTGAGCGGGAGCCGGACCCAGTACTTC.

The V gene is TRBV6-1, the J gene TRBJ2-1; 16 positions match TRBD2. The J segment lost 7 bases and the V segment lost 2 bases, leaving 11 bases of the junction unmatched. In germline, CDR1 is MNHNS, CDR2 SASEGT. The CDR3 runs to 19 residues. The CDR3 is CASSEYGGTSGRAGNEQFF. The CDR3, as DNA: TGTGCCAGCAGTGAATACGGCGGGACTAGCGGGAGGGCCGGGAATGAGCAGTTCTTC.

V is TRBV6-2 or TRBV6-3 and J is TRBJ2-7, with 9 nucleotides matching TRBD2. The CDR3 covers 14 residues. J gave up 6 bases and V 2 bases, and 5 bases lay outside the gene matches. In germline, CDR1 is MNHEY, CDR2 SVGEGT. The CDR3 reads CASSYVGSGSEQYF. The CDR3 DNA follows: TGTGCCAGCAGTTACGTCGGTAGCGGGAGCGAGCAGTACTTC.

The chain links TRBV3-1 (or the pseudogene TRBV3-2) to TRBJ2-1; no firm D call. Germline lookup yields CDR1 LGHDT and CDR2 YNNKEL (reference sequence). Trimming took 0 bases from V and 7 from J, leaving 10 bases between them. The CDR3 is 14 amino acids. CDR3 sequence reads: CASSQDTIINEQFF. Written as DNA, the CDR3 is TGTGCCAGCAGCCAAGATACTATCATTAATGAGCAGTTCTTC.

The V and J genes are TRBV2 and TRBJ2-7; TRBD2 might be the D (5 bases). Trimming pared 8 bases from V and 1 base from J, leaving 9 bases between. Germline lookup yields CDR1 SNHLY and CDR2 FYNNEI. CDR3 size: 12 residues. Here the CDR3 reads CASGSSSYEQYF. The DNA for the CDR3 is TGTGCCAGCGGGAGTAGTTCCTACGAGCAGTACTTC.

This chain links TRBV5-1 with TRBJ2-1; 9 bases are a match to TRBD1. The CDR3 totals 14 residues. The germline V gene has CDR1 SGHRS and CDR2 YFSETQ. J gave up 8 bases and V 7 bases, and 10 bases lay outside the gene matches. CDR3 in amino acids: CASWPGQGLHEQFF. CDR3 DNA sequence: TGCGCCAGCTGGCCGGGACAGGGTCTGCATGAGCAGTTCTTC.

The chain combines TRBV4-2 with TRBJ1-6; the D is unclear. CDR3 size: 15 residues. Trimming took 3 bases from V and 10 from J, leaving 16 bases between them. CDR1 is LGHNA and CDR2 is YNFKEQ in the germline V gene. The CDR3, as DNA: TGTGCCAGCAGCCAGAGGAGCGGGGTTCAATCACCCCTCCACTTT. It codes for CASSQRSGVQSPLHF.

This sequence joins TRBV2 and TRBJ2-7; 9 positions match TRBD1. The CDR3 extends over 15 amino acids. The V gene's germline CDR1 is SNHLY and CDR2 FYNNEI. Losses at the gene ends were 5 bases for V and 5 bases for J; bases not matched to a gene: 10. The CDR3 here is CASSRDGQGPHEQYF. CDR3 coding DNA: TGTGCCAGCAGTCGTGATGGACAGGGGCCACACGAGCAGTACTTC.

The table lists this clone with a count of one. The chain links TRBV6-5 to TRBJ1-1; 7 bases fit TRBD1. Unmatched junction bases numbered 1, after V lost 7 bases and J lost 8 bases. Germline V lookup: CDR1 MNHEY, CDR2 SVGAGI. The CDR3 consists of 10 residues. CDR3 nucleotide sequence: TGTGCCAGCATCAGGGGGGAAGCTTTCTTT. It encodes CASIRGEAFF.

As concerns this clone: Other nucleotide sequences in the sample specify the same CDR3. The rearrangement joins TRBV5-8 to TRBJ2-5; D possibly corresponds to TRBD1 (5 bases). The CDR3 totals 14 residues. The V end was cut by 1 base, the J end by 2 bases, with 9 bases between. The germline gives CDR1 SGHTS, CDR2 YDEGEE. The CDR3 sequence is CASSLSRGQETQYF. CDR3 in DNA: TGTGCCAGCAGCTTGAGTAGGGGACAAGAGACCCAGTACTTC.

The chain recombines TRBV9 with TRBJ1-3; D gene ambiguous. In germline, CDR1 is SGDLS, CDR2 YYNGEE. The CDR3 spans 16 residues. V was shortened by 0 bases and J by 0 bases, with 10 bases between the two germline ends. Written as DNA, the CDR3 is TGTGCCAGCAGCGTAGAGCCTGGAGTCTCTGGAAACACCATATATTTT. It is translated as CASSVEPGVSGNTIYF.

In its sample, this clone was seen once. The genes are TRBV7-9 and TRBJ2-1, with D perhaps TRBD2 (6 bases). The V gene lost 10 bases and the J gene lost 4 bases, with 17 bases spanning the gap. CDR3 length equals 14 residues. Germline-derived CDR1 and CDR2 are SEHNR and FQNEAQ (reference sequence). DNA for the CDR3: TGTGCCATCCCCAGCGGGTCCCTTTACAATGAGCAGTTCTTC. This translates into CAIPSGSLYNEQFF. The variable domain in full, completed from reference TRBV7-9 and TRBJ2-1, reads DTGVSQNPRHKITKRGQNVTFRCDPISEHNRLYWYRQTLGQGPEFLTYFQNEAQLEKSRLLSDRFSAERPKGSFSTLEIQRTEQGDSAMYLCAIPSGSLYNEQFFGPGTRLTVL.

This clone was counted a few times. The V call is TRBV27, the J call TRBJ2-1; tentative D call: TRBD2 (5 bases). The CDR3 is 15 residues long. V was shortened by 4 bases and J by 4 bases, with 14 bases between the two germline ends. Germline CDR1 is MNHEY and CDR2 is SMNVEV (reference sequence). The CDR3 DNA sequence: TGTGCCAGCAGTTCGACTACTCCTAGATACAATGAGCAGTTCTTC. This encodes CASSSTTPRYNEQFF.

This sequence joins TRBV27 and TRBJ2-3; 7 bases fit TRBD1. CDR3 length equals 15 residues. The J segment lost 4 bases and the V segment lost 4 bases, leaving 8 bases of the junction unmatched. Looked up from germline, CDR1 is MNHEY and CDR2 is SMNVEV (reference sequence). The CDR3 region has the DNA TGTGCCAGCAGTTGGACAGGTGTGAGGGCAGATACGCAGTATTTT. Amino acid sequence: CASSWTGVRADTQYF.

The chain has TRBV29-1 and TRBJ1-4; 11 bases are a match to TRBD1. The CDR3 has 19 residues. Germline V gene data show CDR1 as SQVTM and CDR2 as ANQGSEA. V lost 0 bases and J lost 3; bases outside the gene matches: 12. The CDR3 region has the DNA TGCAGCGTTGAAGATAGGTGGGACAGGGGGACTAGGGCTAATGAAAAACTGTTTTTT. Translated, it gives CSVEDRWDRGTRANEKLFF.

The gene calls are TRBV7-9 and TRBJ2-7; TRBD1 is a possible D gene (5 bases). Germline V gene lookup returns CDR1 SEHNR and CDR2 FQNEAQ (reference sequence). The germline V and J ends were trimmed by 4 bases and 2 bases, with 9 bases remaining between them. The CDR3 totals 13 residues. This chain's CDR3 is CASSWTYTYEQYF. DNA of the CDR3: TGTGCCAGCAGCTGGACATATACCTACGAGCAGTACTTC.

The chain links TRBV7-6 to TRBJ2-5; D possibly corresponds to TRBD2 (6 bases). Germline CDR1 is SGHVS and CDR2 is FNYEAQ. Between the trimmed V and J ends, which lost 3 bases and 7 bases, there was a span of 9 bases. This CDR3 comprises 12 residues. CDR3 in amino acids: CASSFWGGTQYF. The CDR3 DNA reads as TGTGCCAGCAGCTTTTGGGGAGGGACCCAGTACTTC.

This chain connects TRBV6-6 to TRBJ1-2; TRBD1 matches 7 bases. Germline CDR1 and CDR2: MNHNY and SVGAGI (reference sequence). The trim removed 6 bases at V and 2 bases at J, leaving 0 bases unmatched. This CDR3 is 12 amino acids long. CDR3 DNA sequence: TGTGCCAGCAGGACAGGGAACTATGGCTACACCTTC. Translated, it gives CASRTGNYGYTF.

The chain has TRBV3-1 (or the pseudogene TRBV3-2) and TRBJ1-5; D may be TRBD1 (5 bases). The CDR3 runs 14 residues. CDR1 is LGHDT, CDR2 YNNKEL, per germline (reference sequence). Trimming took 3 bases from V and 5 from J, leaving 11 bases between them. CDR3 amino acids: CASSHGRADQPQHF. The CDR3 DNA sequence: TGTGCCAGCAGCCACGGCAGGGCAGATCAGCCCCAGCATTTT.

The gene calls are TRBV5-1 and TRBJ2-5; D is possibly TRBD1 (6 bases). V dropped 1 base and J dropped 2 bases, with 15 bases sitting between them. In germline, CDR1 is SGHRS, CDR2 YFSETQ. The CDR3 runs to 16 residues. Here the CDR3 reads CASSLFGQQGQETQYF. The CDR3 coding sequence is TGCGCCAGCAGCTTGTTCGGTCAACAGGGACAAGAGACCCAGTACTTC. Drawing the rest from reference TRBV5-1 and TRBJ2-5, the complete variable domain is KAGVTQTPRYLIKTRGQQVTLSCSPISGHRSVSWYQQTPGQGLQFLFEYFSETQRNKGNFPGRFSGRQFSNSRSEMNVSTLELGDSALYLCASSLFGQQGQETQYFGPGTRLLVL.